Below are 17 T cell receptor beta chains sequenced from a single sample in a study of T-cell memory formation after mild COVID-19 (dated by TCRdb to the early 2020s). Preparation of the library involved 5' RACE. The reads were generated on an Illumina NovaSeq 6000. TCRdb took the public reads, trimmed them with fastp at Q25, ran MiXCR for clone calling and kept in-frame beta chains. Rows are unified per CDR3 protein, each entry keeping the most common DNA and genes. Recorded for this sample are about half a million distinct CDR3 sequences; 18% of them occurred a single time. The ten largest clones add up to roughly 12% of the sample. Specimen: PBMCs or a T cell subset sorted from them (not recorded which). Receptors were obtained from an adult woman who had mild COVID-19 (a few samples of this study predate the infection). The sample titles of this study are shuffled in the database, so cell type and time point are left out; the donor was told from shared clones.

This clonotype was observed a handful of times. The chain recombines TRBV5-1 with TRBJ2-2, with 7 nucleotides matching TRBD1. CDR3 size: 14 residues. Trimming cost V 4 bases and J 3 bases; bases outside gene matches: 3. Germline assignment: CDR1 SGHRS and CDR2 YFSETQ. The CDR3 here is CASSGGQHTGELFF. In DNA form, the CDR3 reads TGCGCCAGCAGCGGGGGACAGCACACCGGGGAGCTGTTTTTT.

The chain uses TRBV6-1 and TRBJ2-7; no reliable D call. The CDR3 totals 14 residues. Trimming took off 8 bases at V and 0 bases at J, with 14 bases between the two ends. Germline CDR1 is MNHNS and CDR2 is SASEGT. CDR3 in amino acids: CASEIGGSSYEQYF. The CDR3 DNA reads TGTGCCAGCGAAATTGGTGGCAGCTCCTACGAGCAGTACTTC.

This clonotype was counted only a few times. The chain uses TRBV18 and TRBJ2-4; TRBD1 is a possible D gene (6 bases). V was shortened by 1 base and J by 0 bases, with 10 bases between the two germline ends. The CDR3 sequence is 16 residues long. Germline V CDR1 and CDR2: KGHSH, LQKENI. The CDR3: CASSPRTELAKNIQYF. The CDR3 DNA reads TGTGCCAGCTCACCACGGACAGAGCTAGCCAAAAACATTCAGTACTTC.

This clonotype was found a few times. V and J are TRBV24-1 and TRBJ2-1; 8 positions agree with TRBD2. The CDR3 runs 16 residues. Germline trimming cut 2 bases from V and 3 bases from J; bases unmatched to any gene: 5. In germline, CDR1 is KGHDR, CDR2 SFDVKD. The CDR3 DNA follows: TGTGCCACCAGTGATTCCAGCGGGAGTTTCTACAATGAGCAGTTCTTC. It codes for CATSDSSGSFYNEQFF.

V gene TRBV5-1 combines with J gene TRBJ2-7, with 9 bases fitting TRBD2. This CDR3 contains 15 residues. The V gene end was trimmed by 0 bases and the J gene end by 3 bases; junction bases not matched to a gene: 4. Per the germline V gene, CDR1 is SGHRS and CDR2 is YFSETQ. The DNA of the CDR3 is TGCGCCAGCAGCTTGGCCATTAGCGGGAGCTACGAGCAGTACTTC. It is translated as CASSLAISGSYEQYF.

This clonotype was detected ten times or more. The chain is built from TRBV6-6 and TRBJ1-1; D is ambiguous. With 3 bases removed from V and 3 bases from J, the gap between germline ends came to 5 bases. This CDR3 is built from 12 residues. Germline lookup yields CDR1 MNHNY and CDR2 SVGAGI (reference sequence). The CDR3 sequence: CASSYRYTEAFF. The CDR3 nucleotides are TGTGCCAGCAGTTATCGGTACACTGAAGCTTTCTTT.

The V call is TRBV2, the J call TRBJ2-2, with 7 bases aligning to TRBD2. V shed 3 bases and J 7 bases; nucleotides not matched to a gene: 5. This CDR3 is 14 amino acids long. The germline CDR1 and CDR2 sequences are SNHLY and FYNNEI. This CDR3 is CASSDWSGVGELFF. CDR3 nucleotides: TGTGCCAGCAGTGACTGGAGCGGGGTCGGGGAGCTGTTTTTT.

The J gene is TRBJ2-7, the V gene TRBV7-6; D may be TRBD2 (5 bases). Per the germline V gene, CDR1 is SGHVS and CDR2 is FNYEAQ. The CDR3 loop spans 13 amino acids. Trimming took 5 bases from V and 3 from J, leaving 11 bases between them. CDR3 amino acids: CASSKDAGYEQYF. CDR3 bases: TGTGCCAGCAGCAAGGACGCGGGCTACGAGCAGTACTTC.

This clonotype was seen a few times. This chain joins TRBV30 and TRBJ2-2, with D uncertain. Germline lookup yields CDR1 GTSNPN and CDR2 SVGIG (reference sequence). Trimming left V 2 bases short and J 3 bases short, with 7 bases between. The CDR3 loop spans 13 amino acids. This chain's CDR3 is CAWSFGDTGELFF. The CDR3 region has the DNA TGTGCCTGGAGTTTTGGGGACACCGGGGAGCTGTTTTTT.

The rearrangement uses TRBV4-1 and TRBJ2-7; D is undetermined. CDR1 and CDR2 from the germline V gene are MGHRA and YSYEKL. The CDR3 covers 14 residues. V shed 0 bases and J shed 2 bases, with 8 bases lying between them. CDR3 nucleotides: TGCGCCAGCAGCCAAGAGAACTGGCCCTACGAGCAGTACTTC. As protein: CASSQENWPYEQYF.

This clonotype was seen more than once but under ten times. This chain links TRBV12-3 or TRBV12-4 with TRBJ2-3; 7 positions agree with TRBD2. V gave up 7 bases and J gave up 1 base; unmatched junction bases: 11. CDR3 length: 16 residues. The CDR3 loop reads CASTSSMGGGTDTQYF. The DNA for the CDR3 is TGTGCCAGCACCTCCTCGATGGGGGGGGGCACAGATACGCAGTATTTT.

This clonotype was counted only a few times. The rearrangement joins TRBV12-3 or TRBV12-4 to TRBJ1-1, with 8 nucleotides matching TRBD1. The CDR3 is 14 amino acids. V shed 7 bases and J 0 bases; nucleotides not matched to a gene: 4. The CDR3 DNA is TGTGCCAGCAATCACAGGGGGGTGAACACTGAAGCTTTCTTT. As protein: CASNHRGVNTEAFF.

The chain couples TRBV19 to TRBJ2-6, with D perhaps being TRBD1 or TRBD2 (5 bases each). V was clipped by 5 bases and J by 4 bases, with 21 bases between them. Looked up from germline, CDR1 is LNHDA and CDR2 is SQIVND (reference sequence). This CDR3 is 18 amino acids long. The DNA for the CDR3 is TGTGCCAGTAGTCTCCGGGGCCTAGTGAAGGCGGGGGCCAACGTCCTGACTTTC. Translation gives CASSLRGLVKAGANVLTF.

This clonotype was recorded a few times. The V call is TRBV5-6, the J call TRBJ1-6, with 10 bases aligning to TRBD1. J gave up 0 bases and V 7 bases, and 7 bases lay outside the gene matches. The CDR3 runs 17 residues. CDR1 SGHDT and CDR2 YYEEEE come from the germline V gene. CDR3 sequence: CASGTGDLSSYNSPLHF. In DNA, the CDR3 is TGTGCCAGCGGGACAGGGGACCTAAGCTCCTATAATTCACCCCTCCACTTT.

This chain connects TRBV7-8 to TRBJ1-2; D gene ambiguous. The CDR3 runs 13 residues. The V gene lost 5 bases and the J gene lost 4 bases, with 11 bases spanning the gap. Germline lookup yields CDR1 SGHVS and CDR2 FQNEAQ. The CDR3: CASSPPGSYGYTF. The CDR3 DNA reads TGTGCCAGCAGCCCCCCTGGAAGCTATGGCTACACCTTC.

This clonotype was counted many times. The DNA for the CDR3 is TGTGCCAGCAGCTCTAACAGGGGGCAGGACGAGCAGTACTTC. Translated: CASSSNRGQDEQYF. This sequence joins TRBV7-9 and TRBJ2-7, with 9 bases fitting TRBD1. Unmatched junction bases numbered 6, after V lost 4 bases and J lost 5 bases. The CDR3 loop spans 14 amino acids. Germline V gives CDR1 SEHNR, CDR2 FQNEAQ (reference sequence). The whole variable domain, remainder taken from reference TRBV7-9 and TRBJ2-7, is DTGVSQNPRHKITKRGQNVTFRCDPISEHNRLYWYRQTLGQGPEFLTYFQNEAQLEKSRLLSDRFSAERPKGSFSTLEIQRTEQGDSAMYLCASSSNRGQDEQYFGPGTRLTVT.

This clonotype was observed once. This chain joins TRBV12-3 or TRBV12-4 and TRBJ2-7; TRBD2 matches 8 bases. CDR3 length: 12 amino acids. V lost 3 bases to trimming and J lost 10 bases; unmatched junction nucleotides: 5. CDR3 loop: CASSFQREGQYF. CDR3 DNA sequence: TGTGCCAGCAGTTTCCAACGGGAGGGCCAGTACTTC.